The 4 T cell receptor beta chains given below trace back to one sample, sequenced in a study of technical replicates of blood from a few donors. Produced via immunoSEQ multiplex PCR; TCRdb's table is partial and in-frame only. There are 45,000 to 65,000 clones in the sample; around 95% occur only once, and about 0.22% lies in the top ten. The specimen sequenced was T cells isolated from PBMCs. The receptors originated from a human donor in good health.

The chain joins TRBV5-1 to TRBJ1-1; perhaps TRBD1 as D (5 bases). This CDR3 contains 12 residues. Trimming removed 0 bases from V and 10 bases from J, with 10 bases in between. Germline V CDR1 and CDR2: SGHRS, YFSETQ. CDR3 residues: CASSLEGSGAFF. DNA for the CDR3: TGCGCCAGCAGCTTGGAGGGGTCGGGAGCTTTCTTT.

The V gene is TRBV18, the J gene TRBJ2-2, with 8 positions matching TRBD1. CDR3 size: 16 residues. CDR1 is KGHSH, CDR2 LQKENI, per germline. The V and J ends lost 3 bases and 3 bases, in that order; junction bases with no gene match: 6. The CDR3 nucleotides read TGTGCCAGCTCACCGCAGGGGGCGAGTGACACCGGGGAGCTGTTTTTT. This codes for CASSPQGASDTGELFF. Full variable domain (missing parts from reference TRBV18 and TRBJ2-2): NAGVMQNPRHLVRRRGQEARLRCSPMKGHSHVYWYRQLPEEGLKFMVYLQKENIIDESGMPKERFSAEFPKEGPSILRIQQVVRGDSAAYFCASSPQGASDTGELFFGEGSRLTVL.

The J gene is TRBJ2-1, the V gene TRBV29-1; TRBD2 might be the D (5 bases). Germline CDR1 reads SQVTM; CDR2 reads ANQGSEA. This CDR3 comprises 13 residues. V gave up 4 bases and J gave up 7 bases, with 14 bases separating them. The CDR3 loop is CSVVTRVSNEQFF. Written as DNA, the CDR3 is TGCAGCGTTGTGACGAGGGTATCAAATGAGCAGTTCTTC.

This rearrangement joins TRBV5-1 to TRBJ1-1; D is undetermined. V dropped 1 base and J dropped 0 bases, with 7 bases sitting between them. Germline loops: CDR1 SGHRS, CDR2 YFSETQ. The CDR3 covers 14 residues. The CDR3 coding sequence is TGCGCCAGCAGCTTGACAGAGATGAACACTGAAGCTTTCTTT. Protein: CASSLTEMNTEAFF.